This T cell receptor beta chain originates from a study of breast tumors, draining lymph nodes, adjacent tissues. Points from the study as a whole: Tumor TCR diversity was below lymph nodes but above nontumor tissue. Most tumor T cells seemingly derive from lymph node, then expand in tumor. The lymph node origin of tumor T cells was framed as consistent with a hypothesis, not demonstrated. Compared with basal-like, luminal-like tumors shared significantly more repertoire with nontumor tissue.

This clonotype was counted a single time. Its antigen is currently unknown. Deletions cut 4 bases from V and 5 bases from J, with 20 bases between. Germline CDR1 SGHTA, CDR2 FQGTGA. The CDR3 consists of 17 residues. TCRdb passed the multiplex PCR reads through MiXCR, listing each CDR3 protein once. This table has 66,000 or so distinct CDR3 sequences, roughly 44% appearing once. The source material was breast tumor tissue. The TCR sequence derives from a female donor with breast cancer. Some clones in this sample may be carry-over from other donors' samples. J is TRBJ1-4 and V is TRBV7-3; maybe TRBD1 (6 bases). Here the CDR3 reads CASSSDRAGARNEKLFF. The CDR3 coding sequence is TGTGCCAGCAGCTCCGATCGGGCAGGGGCGAGGAATGAAAAACTGTTTTTT.